The 5 T cell receptor beta chains below all came from one sample that was sequenced in a study of T-cell memory formation after mild COVID-19. TCRdb independently ran MiXCR on the 5' RACE reads; one entry per CDR3 protein. The table shows about 170,000 distinct CDR3 sequences, with 10% to 15% occurring only once. The sequenced sample was PBMCs or a T cell subset sorted from them (not recorded which). These receptors were taken from a man aged 18 to 35 who had mild COVID-19 (a few samples of this study predate the infection). Cell type and time point are not known.

This clonotype was counted between two and nine times. The rearrangement links TRBV24-1 to TRBJ1-2, with 7 bases matching TRBD1. The length of the CDR3 is 13 residues. Unmatched junction bases numbered 2, after V lost 4 bases and J lost 4 bases. Germline V CDR1 and CDR2: KGHDR, SFDVKD. CDR3 region: CATSDGTAYGYTF. The CDR3 region has the DNA TGTGCCACCAGTGACGGGACAGCCTATGGCTACACCTTC.

There are a few counts of this clonotype. The chain couples TRBV7-9 to TRBJ1-3; possibly TRBD1 for D (5 bases). Trimming took 0 bases from V and 0 from J, leaving 18 bases between them. The CDR3 spans 19 residues. In germline, CDR1 is SEHNR, CDR2 FQNEAQ (reference sequence). In DNA, the CDR3 is TGTGCCAGCAGCTTAGCGGGACGGCTAGTACTTTACTCTGGAAACACCATATATTTT. Residues: CASSLAGRLVLYSGNTIYF.

This clonotype was counted only a few times. The rearrangement links TRBV12-3 or TRBV12-4 to TRBJ1-2, with a tentative D call TRBD1 (6 bases). This CDR3 has 14 residues. V lost 4 bases to trimming and J lost 8 bases, with 17 bases between them. The CDR3 sequence: CASSSVRAGVGYTF. CDR3 sequence (DNA): TGTGCCAGCAGTTCCGTCAGGGCAGGGGTGGGCTACACCTTC.

This rearrangement joins TRBV6-2 or TRBV6-3 to TRBJ1-5; TRBD1 matches at 12 bases. Trimming removed 6 bases from V and 1 base from J; junction bases left unmatched: 10. This CDR3 is 18 amino acids long. Germline V gene data show CDR1 as MNHEY and CDR2 as SVGEGT. CDR3 protein: CASRRGTGGDASNQPQHF. For the CDR3, the DNA is TGTGCCAGCAGACGCGGGACAGGGGGCGATGCGAGCAATCAGCCCCAGCATTTT.

The V gene is TRBV7-6, the J gene TRBJ1-1; D might be TRBD1 (6 bases). This CDR3 region has 13 residues. V lost 6 bases to trimming and J lost 0 bases, with 8 bases between them. Germline lookup yields CDR1 SGHVS and CDR2 FNYEAQ. The CDR3 sequence: CASRGHLNTEAFF. Written as DNA, the CDR3 is TGTGCCAGCAGGGGACACCTGAACACTGAAGCTTTCTTT.